This T cell receptor beta chain comes out of a study of CD8 T cells in ankylosing spondylitis. The study's findings and limits: Blood from ankylosing spondylitis patients appeared to carry a characteristic eight-variant TCR beta motif.

Quantitative 5'-RACE with molecular barcodes produced the TCR beta libraries. From the 5' RACE reads, TCRdb called clonotypes with MiXCR, one entry per CDR3 protein. Of approximately 540,000 distinct CDR3 sequences in the sample, 12% are singletons; the top ten hold 6.8%. This clonotype appeared a few times. The target antigen is unknown. CDR1 SGHRS and CDR2 YFSETQ come from the germline V gene. The CDR3 contains 13 residues. V was shortened by 7 bases and J by 1 base, with 12 bases between the two germline ends. The TCR sequence derives from a male donor with ankylosing spondylitis. The specimen sequenced was blood, either unsorted or a sorted T cell fraction (not recorded which). This chain connects TRBV5-1 to TRBJ2-7; no definite D call. In DNA, the CDR3 is TGCGCCAGCGGTGGTGGGCGGTCCTACGAGCAGTACTTC. It encodes CASGGGRSYEQYF.